The 21 T cell receptor beta chains listed next were all sequenced from one sample in a study of blood T cell repertoires in COVID-19. Generated by immunoSEQ multiplex PCR, the TCRdb table keeps only in-frame clones and is missing some. Of approximately 230,000 clones listed, approximately 89% are singletons. The sequencing sample was made of peripheral blood. These receptors were collected from a woman in her thirties with COVID-19, enrolled during active disease.

The rearrangement joins TRBV9 to TRBJ1-1; TRBD1 is a possible D gene (6 bases). CDR1 is SGDLS, CDR2 YYNGEE, per germline. The CDR3 is 14 residues long. Deletions cut 0 bases from V and 1 base from J, with 7 bases between. CDR3 DNA: TGTGCCAGCAGCGTAGCGGGACAGAACACTGAAGCTTTCTTT. Translation gives CASSVAGQNTEAFF.

In DNA form, the CDR3 reads TGTGCCAGCAGCTTAGGGACATACAACAATGAGCAGTTCTTC. This sequence encodes CASSLGTYNNEQFF. The chain links TRBV7-8 to TRBJ2-1, with D perhaps TRBD1 (5 bases). Germline V gene lookup returns CDR1 SGHVS and CDR2 FQNEAQ. The V and J ends lost 1 base and 5 bases respectively, with 9 bases between them. This CDR3 comprises 14 residues.

In its sample, this clone was seen once. J is TRBJ2-1 and V is TRBV30; 9 bases agree with TRBD2. V trimming: 5 bases; J trimming: 4 bases; junction bases outside the gene matches: 6. Germline V gives CDR1 GTSNPN, CDR2 SVGIG (reference sequence). The CDR3 is 14 residues long. DNA of the CDR3: TGTGCCTGGTGCGGCCTAGCGGGGTACAATGAGCAGTTCTTC. Protein sequence: CAWCGLAGYNEQFF. The whole variable domain, remainder taken from reference TRBV30 and TRBJ2-1, is SQTIHQWPATLVQPVGSPLSLECTVEGTSNPNLYWYRQAAGRGLQLLFYSVGIGQISSEVPQNLSASRPQDRQFILSSKKLLLSDSGFYLCAWCGLAGYNEQFFGPGTRLTVL.

The chain uses TRBV18 and TRBJ2-1; a weak D match, TRBD2 (6 bases). V dropped 3 bases and J dropped 5 bases, with 11 bases sitting between them. The CDR3 sequence is 14 residues long. Per germline, CDR1 KGHSH and CDR2 LQKENI. In DNA form, the CDR3 reads TGTGCCAGCTCACCGGGAGGCAATCACAATGAGCAGTTCTTC. Translation gives CASSPGGNHNEQFF.

The V gene is TRBV5-1, the J gene TRBJ2-3; D is unresolved. The CDR3 has 14 residues. Germline CDR1 reads SGHRS; CDR2 reads YFSETQ. Deletions cut 2 bases from V and 0 bases from J, with 7 bases between. For the CDR3, the DNA is TGCGCCAGCAGCTTCAGCGCCAGCACAGATACGCAGTATTTT. Protein sequence: CASSFSASTDTQYF.

The V and J genes are TRBV2 and TRBJ2-3, with TRBD2 as a possible D gene (7 bases). CDR1 is SNHLY, CDR2 FYNNEI, per germline. V was clipped by 4 bases and J by 1 base, with 12 bases between them. The CDR3 covers 15 residues. CDR3 sequence: CASSGTGRGTDTQYF. The CDR3 nucleotides read TGTGCCAGCAGTGGAACAGGGAGGGGCACAGATACGCAGTATTTT.

This CDR3 reads CASSVVGQGYRSSYNSPLHF. CDR3 sequence (DNA): TGCGCCAGCAGCGTGGTGGGACAGGGCTACAGGAGCTCCTATAATTCACCCCTCCACTTT. This rearrangement joins TRBV5-1 to TRBJ1-6, with TRBD1 identical over 9 bases. The CDR3 loop spans 20 amino acids. CDR1 is SGHRS, CDR2 YFSETQ, per germline. The V gene end was trimmed by 4 bases and the J gene end by 0 bases; junction bases not matched to a gene: 14. Drawing the rest from reference TRBV5-1 and TRBJ1-6, the complete variable domain is KAGVTQTPRYLIKTRGQQVTLSCSPISGHRSVSWYQQTPGQGLQFLFEYFSETQRNKGNFPGRFSGRQFSNSRSEMNVSTLELGDSALYLCASSVVGQGYRSSYNSPLHFGNGTRLTVT.

The chain uses TRBV13 and TRBJ1-5, with D uncertain. V was pared by 0 bases and J by 4 bases, with 7 bases between. From germline, CDR1 is PRHDT and CDR2 FYEKMQ (reference sequence). The CDR3 is made up of 14 amino acids. The CDR3 region has the DNA TGTGCCAGCAGCTTAGGGCGGCCTAATCAGCCCCAGCATTTT. Its protein product is CASSLGRPNQPQHF. The whole variable domain, filled in from reference TRBV13 and TRBJ1-5, reads AAGVIQSPRHLIKEKRETATLKCYPIPRHDTVYWYQQGPGQDPQFLISFYEKMQSDKGSIPDRFSAQQFSDYHSELNMSSLELGDSALYFCASSLGRPNQPQHFGDGTRLSIL.

The chain uses TRBV19 and TRBJ2-7; D gene unclear. V was clipped by 5 bases and J by 4 bases, with 9 bases between them. Germline loops: CDR1 LNHDA, CDR2 SQIVND (reference sequence). The CDR3 is 12 residues long. The CDR3 nucleotides are TGTGCCAGTAGTTCTCCAGGATACGAGCAGTACTTC. Protein sequence: CASSSPGYEQYF.

The chain carries TRBV7-6 and TRBJ1-4, with TRBD1 matching over 7 bases. This CDR3 comprises 18 residues. The junction had 15 bases not matched to a gene; V was cut back by 3 bases and J by 5 bases. The germline CDR1 and CDR2 sequences are SGHVS and FNYEAQ. The DNA for the CDR3 is TGTGCCAGCAGCTTCGGGACAGTTTTTTCTCAAAGCAATGAAAAACTGTTTTTT. The encoded protein is CASSFGTVFSQSNEKLFF.

For the CDR3, the DNA is TGTGCCAGCAGTGAAAGGGGTGGGATGAGTAAGGCTTTCTTT. Protein product: CASSERGGMSKAFF. The V and J genes are TRBV2 and TRBJ1-1; possible D gene TRBD1, 5 bases. The germline V and J ends were trimmed by 2 bases and 11 bases, with 18 bases remaining between them. The CDR3 consists of 14 residues. In germline, CDR1 is SNHLY, CDR2 FYNNEI.

V gene TRBV1 combines with J gene TRBJ2-7; the table's D call of TRBD2 was not tested on the DNA. TRBV1 is flagged as a pseudogene. CDR3 size: 13 residues. The CDR3 bases are TGCACCAGCAGCCAAGGGGGGACTTTCGAGCAGTACGTC. The encoded protein is CTSSQGGTFEQYV.

The chain links TRBV25-1 to TRBJ2-5, with D possibly TRBD1 on 5 matching bases. Per the germline V gene, CDR1 is MGHDK and CDR2 is SYGVNS. The CDR3 loop spans 12 amino acids. The V end was cut by 7 bases, the J end by 1 base, with 7 bases between. The CDR3 DNA sequence: TGTGCCAGCAAGGACACCCAAGAGACCCAGTACTTC. Translation: CASKDTQETQYF.

J is TRBJ1-6 and V is TRBV2; 9 positions match TRBD1. This CDR3 region has 16 residues. Losses at the gene ends were 10 bases for V and 10 bases for J; bases not matched to a gene: 17. Germline CDR1 and CDR2: SNHLY and FYNNEI. The CDR3, as DNA: TGTGCCACTCGAGACGGGACAGGGTCTTCAGGATCACCCCTCCACTTT. Amino acids: CATRDGTGSSGSPLHF.

This clone was counted a few times. The rearrangement joins TRBV2 to TRBJ1-5; D is possibly TRBD1 (5 bases). The V end lost 7 bases, the J end lost 6 bases, and 19 bases lay between the germline ends. CDR1 and CDR2 (germline): SNHLY, FYNNEI. This CDR3 has 15 amino acids. CDR3 residues: CASTMVRDWGQPQHF. Here the CDR3 DNA reads TGTGCCAGCACAATGGTCCGGGACTGGGGTCAGCCCCAGCATTTT.

This chain connects TRBV11-3 to TRBJ1-1, with D perhaps matching TRBD1 (6 bases). Germline CDR1 is SGHNT and CDR2 is YENEEA. CDR3 size: 15 residues. Trimming took 5 bases from V and 0 from J, leaving 13 bases between them. The CDR3 region is CASSKNRVMNTEAFF. CDR3 nucleotides: TGTGCCAGCAGCAAAAACAGGGTAATGAACACTGAAGCTTTCTTT.

This chain joins TRBV28 and TRBJ1-5, with 7 bases matching TRBD1. V lost 4 bases and J lost 5; bases outside the gene matches: 5. The germline V gene encodes CDR1 MDHEN and CDR2 SYDVKM. CDR3 length: 14 amino acids. As DNA, the CDR3 is TGTGCCAGCAGTTCTCGACAGGGATATCAGCCCCAGCATTTT. Amino acids: CASSSRQGYQPQHF.

CDR3: CASRGQIYTF. CDR3 sequence (DNA): TGTGCCAGCAGGGGACAGATCTACACCTTC. J is TRBJ1-2 and V is TRBV2; TRBD1 agrees at 7 bases. The V and J ends lost 6 bases and 10 bases, in that order; junction bases with no gene match: 2. This CDR3 is 10 amino acids long. Per the germline V gene, CDR1 is SNHLY and CDR2 is FYNNEI.

The V call is TRBV7-9, the J call TRBJ2-3, with 11 bases that match TRBD1. The CDR3 loop spans 16 amino acids. Per germline, CDR1 SEHNR and CDR2 FQNEAQ (reference sequence). V trimming: 0 bases; J trimming: 6 bases; junction bases outside the gene matches: 5. CDR3 DNA sequence: TGTGCCAGCAGCTTAGCGGTGGGGACAGGGGGTGATACGCAGTATTTT. This translates into CASSLAVGTGGDTQYF.

The rearrangement uses TRBV9 and TRBJ1-1, with 9 bases fitting TRBD1. Germline-derived CDR1 and CDR2 are SGDLS and YYNGEE. With V trimmed by 0 bases and J by 5 bases, 5 bases remained unmatched. The CDR3 length is 15 residues. CDR3 sequence (DNA): TGTGCCAGCAGCGTAGCGGACAGGGGAGGAACTGAAGCTTTCTTT. Translated, it gives CASSVADRGGTEAFF.

The chain is built from TRBV5-6 and TRBJ2-4; 10 nucleotides agree with TRBD2. Germline lookup yields CDR1 SGHDT and CDR2 YYEEEE. CDR3 length: 14 amino acids. J gave up 6 bases and V 4 bases, and 4 bases lay outside the gene matches. As DNA, the CDR3 is TGTGCCAGCAGCCCCTTAGCGGGAGGAAACATTCAGTACTTC. This translates into CASSPLAGGNIQYF.